This TCR beta chain was observed in a study of Graves' ophthalmopathy and Graves' hyperthyroidism. This clonotype showed up many times. RNA served as the template for amplifying TCR beta CDR3 regions. The authors performed first-round RT-PCR with HTBI primers and then a second-round multiplex PCR. MiXCR was run by TCRdb on the multiplex PCR reads, yielding one entry per CDR3 protein. The sample has 900,000 to 1,200,000 distinct CDR3 sequences, about two fifths seen once; the top ten hold around 10%. The V and J ends lost 4 bases and 4 bases respectively, with 10 bases between them. The CDR3 runs to 13 residues. In germline, CDR1 is SGHVS, CDR2 FNYEAQ.

This TCR was recovered from an adult man with Graves' hyperthyroidism. The rearrangement links TRBV7-6 to TRBJ1-1; the D is unclear. Sequencing was performed on peripheral blood or thyroid tissue (not recorded which). CDR3 sequence reads: CASSSSGSTEAFF. The CDR3 DNA is TGTGCCAGCAGCTCCTCGGGGAGCACTGAAGCTTTCTTT.